This T cell receptor beta chain was recovered during a study of cytomegalovirus exposure and HLA in healthy donors. Overall study context: Of fewer than 450 genotyped donors, 70% to 85% clustered with self-reported Caucasian donors.

The germline CDR1 and CDR2 sequences are KGHSH and LQKENI. The V end was cut by 3 bases, the J end by 1 base, with 12 bases between. The CDR3 sequence is 15 residues long. This clone appeared a single time. Its antigen is unidentified. PCR employed 60 Vbeta and 13 Jbeta primers. TCRdb keeps only in-frame clones here, not all; method: immunoSEQ multiplex PCR. This sample carries roughly 98,000 clones, more than 70% of them seen once, and the ten largest clones take 7.7%. Study observations and caveats: Serostatus for CMV was the only available immune exposure information. TCR beta V segments were, for the most part, productive about 87% or about 30% of the time in an earlier analysis. There were some public TCRs occurring in many donors, but most TCR sequences were rare.

Sequenced material: PBMCs. The chain carries TRBV18 and TRBJ1-1; tentatively, D is TRBD1 (6 bases). This TCR was recovered from a female donor in good health and CMV-seronegative. CDR3: CASSPSTGQNTEAFF. CDR3 nucleotides: TGTGCCAGCTCACCTTCGACAGGTCAGAACACTGAAGCTTTCTTT.